This T cell receptor (beta chain) was sequenced in a study of blood T cell repertoires in COVID-19. Study background: COVID-19 samples collected from the United States, Italy and Spain covered acute and convalescent phases.

This table comes from immunoSEQ multiplex PCR, and its TCRdb copy is limited to in-frame clones, with some not included. The sample has tens of thousands of clones, approximately 76% seen once. The table lists this clone with a few counts. The CDR3 consists of 15 residues. Germline V gives CDR1 SGHAT, CDR2 FQNNGV. Trimming removed 1 base at V and 9 bases at J, with 13 bases between. The V call is TRBV11-2, the J call TRBJ1-6, with a tentative D call TRBD1 (5 bases). The TCR comes from a man in his sixties or seventies with active or convalescent COVID-19. Material for sequencing was peripheral blood. The CDR3 is CASSLGPGSGSPLHF. The CDR3 region has the DNA TGTGCCAGCAGCTTAGGTCCAGGGTCGGGTTCACCCCTCCACTTT. Complete variable domain (other parts from reference TRBV11-2 and TRBJ1-6): EAGVAQSPRYKIIEKRQSVAFWCNPISGHATLYWYQQILGQGPKLLIQFQNNGVVDDSQLPKDRFSAERLKGVDSTLKIQPAKLEDSAVYLCASSLGPGSGSPLHFGNGTRLTVT.